Presented here are 12 T cell receptor beta chains from one specimen sequenced in a study of blood T cell repertoires in COVID-19. Repertoires were generated with immunoSEQ multiplex PCR, while TCRdb's copy carries only in-frame clones and drops some. The sample includes about 180,000 clones, 80% of them seen just once. The specimen was PBMCs or T cells enriched from blood (not recorded which). All receptors come from a man in his fifties or sixties who had been exposed to COVID-19.

Of note for this clone: This CDR3 is also generated by other DNA sequences in the sample. The chain couples TRBV3-1 (or the pseudogene TRBV3-2) to TRBJ2-1; 8 nucleotides line up with TRBD2. The CDR3 is 14 amino acids. Germline CDR1 reads LGHDT; CDR2 reads YNNKEL (reference sequence). The V segment lost 4 bases and the J segment 4 bases; nucleotides outside the gene matches: 3. Here the CDR3 DNA reads TGTGCCAGCAGCCGGACTAGCAAATACAATGAGCAGTTCTTC. It encodes CASSRTSKYNEQFF.

The chain links TRBV6-2 or TRBV6-3 to TRBJ2-7; no clear D gene. This CDR3 has 12 amino acids. The germline V gene has CDR1 MNHEY and CDR2 SVGEGT. Trimming took 2 bases from V and 6 from J, leaving 8 bases between them. Here the CDR3 DNA reads TGTGCCAGCAGTTACCTTCCGGGCGAGCAGTACTTC. It codes for CASSYLPGEQYF.

J is TRBJ2-1 and V is TRBV9, with 12 bases fitting TRBD2. Germline V gene data show CDR1 as SGDLS and CDR2 as YYNGEE. The CDR3 has 17 residues. The V gene end was trimmed by 1 base and the J gene end by 0 bases; junction bases not matched to a gene: 2. The CDR3 DNA is TGTGCCAGCAGCGTAACTAGCGGGAGGTCCTCCTACAATGAGCAGTTCTTC. Protein: CASSVTSGRSSYNEQFF.

The gene calls are TRBV5-1 and TRBJ2-1; 12 bases are shared with TRBD2. The V and J ends lost 4 bases and 9 bases, in that order; junction bases with no gene match: 8. The CDR3 totals 15 residues. Germline values: CDR1 SGHRS, CDR2 YFSETQ. CDR3 in amino acids: CASSPTSGSIGEQFF. The CDR3 DNA reads TGCGCCAGCAGCCCGACTAGCGGGAGTATAGGTGAGCAGTTCTTC.

The rearrangement links TRBV6-5 to TRBJ1-1; a possible D gene is TRBD1 (6 bases). CDR1 and CDR2 from the germline V gene are MNHEY and SVGAGI. There are 16 residues in the CDR3. V was shortened by 3 bases and J by 4 bases, with 18 bases between the two germline ends. CDR3 in DNA: TGTGCCAGCAGTTATTCAACAGGGTCCCCAGCCACTGAAGCTTTCTTT. It translates to CASSYSTGSPATEAFF.

The V call is TRBV2, the J call TRBJ1-5; 9 bases are shared with TRBD1. The CDR3 is made up of 20 amino acids. Germline assignment: CDR1 SNHLY and CDR2 FYNNEI. Unmatched junction bases numbered 14, after V lost 2 bases and J lost 0 bases. In nucleotides, the CDR3 is TGTGCCAGCAGTGAACGGGGACAGGGCCGACGGGATCTTAGCAATCAGCCCCAGCATTTT. This translates into CASSERGQGRRDLSNQPQHF.

The chain has TRBV7-2 and TRBJ2-3; D gene ambiguous. Trimming left V 1 base short and J 2 bases short, with 4 bases between. Per the germline V gene, CDR1 is SGHTA and CDR2 is FQGNSA. The CDR3 length is 13 residues. The CDR3 protein is CASSLVYTDTQYF. The CDR3 nucleotides read TGTGCCAGCAGCTTAGTTTACACAGATACGCAGTATTTT.

Concerning this clone: This CDR3 is also generated by other DNA sequences in the sample. This chain joins TRBV3-1 (or the pseudogene TRBV3-2) and TRBJ2-7; 13 bases fit TRBD2. The CDR3 length is 15 residues. CDR1 is LGHDT and CDR2 is YNNKEL in the germline V gene (reference sequence). With V trimmed by 3 bases and J by 3 bases, 2 bases remained unmatched. CDR3 coding DNA: TGTGCCAGCAGCCAGGGACTAGCGGGACTCTACGAGCAGTACTTC. Amino acid sequence: CASSQGLAGLYEQYF.

J is TRBJ2-7 and V is TRBV5-1; 7 nucleotides match TRBD1. With 4 bases clipped from V and 2 bases from J, the junction kept 9 bases outside the gene matches. Germline V gene data show CDR1 as SGHRS and CDR2 as YFSETQ. The CDR3 runs to 15 residues. CDR3 sequence (DNA): TGCGCCAGCAGCAGAGGGACAGTGGGGACCTACGAGCAGTACTTC. Its protein product is CASSRGTVGTYEQYF.

The sample holds many counts of this clone. The chain couples TRBV5-1 to TRBJ2-7; 15 positions agree with TRBD2. CDR1 is SGHRS and CDR2 is YFSETQ in the germline V gene. The CDR3 spans 18 residues. J gave up 5 bases and V 4 bases, and 13 bases lay outside the gene matches. In DNA form, the CDR3 reads TGCGCCAGCAGCCCAGCGGGACTAGCGGGAGGTACGGGCAACGAGCAGTACTTC. Encoded protein: CASSPAGLAGGTGNEQYF.

This CDR3 is CASSHLTSGVADTQYF. The CDR3 region has the DNA TGCGCCAGCAGCCACCTGACTAGCGGGGTGGCAGATACGCAGTATTTT. The chain carries TRBV4-3 and TRBJ2-3; 11 bases are a match to TRBD2. Germline CDR1 reads LGHNA; CDR2 reads YSLEER. The CDR3 spans 16 residues. The V segment lost 3 bases and the J segment 4 bases; nucleotides outside the gene matches: 6.

The chain links TRBV6-5 to TRBJ1-1, with 7 positions matching TRBD1. The CDR3 contains 14 residues. Germline CDR1 reads MNHEY; CDR2 reads SVGAGI. The V segment lost 4 bases and the J segment 1 base; nucleotides outside the gene matches: 3. The CDR3 loop is CASSLRTGNTEAFF. In nucleotides, the CDR3 is TGTGCCAGCAGTTTGAGGACAGGGAACACTGAAGCTTTCTTT.